These T cell receptor beta chains were read from a single sample in a study of radiotherapy plus CTLA-4 blockade in lung cancer. The protocol was immunoSEQ multiplex PCR, while the TCRdb copy is restricted to in-frame clones and leaves out a portion. The data hold over 85,000 clones, with roughly 74% observed a single time. The sample in question was peripheral blood, obtained from a patient treated with radiotherapy plus ipilimumab. These receptors all stem from a human donor with non-small cell lung cancer who had a partial response to radiotherapy plus ipilimumab. Some clones in this sample may be carry-over from other donors' samples. CDR3s include the opening cysteine and the closing phenylalanine or tryptophan. The order of the fields is V gene, D gene, J gene, clone size, CDR3 protein, CDR3 DNA. A D gene is named only where the DNA matches it firmly. Only some rows state a clone size, as once, few, many or a class for expanded clones.

>TRBV5-1|-|TRBJ1-1|-
CASSFGRNTEAFF
TGCGCCAGCAGCTTCGGGAGGAACACTGAAGCTTTCTTT
>TRBV28|-|TRBJ1-2|-
CASRGGKRGNYGYTF
TGTGCCAGCAGGGGGGGGAAGAGGGGGAACTATGGCTACACCTTC
>TRBV2|TRBD1|TRBJ2-4|-
CASSELRGRAENIQYF
TGTGCCAGCAGTGAGTTAAGGGGGCGCGCGGAAAACATTCAGTACTTC
>TRBV9|-|TRBJ2-1|few
CASSVEVLASNEQFF
TGTGCCAGCAGCGTAGAGGTTCTAGCAAGCAATGAGCAGTTCTTC
>TRBV28|-|TRBJ1-2|-
CASSLGNYWQGGGYTF
TGTGCCAGCAGTTTGGGGAACTATTGGCAGGGAGGCGGCTACACCTTC
>TRBV2|TRBD1|TRBJ1-2|-
CASSVVRDRVDIYYGYTF
TGTGCCAGCAGTGTTGTCCGGGACAGGGTCGACATTTACTATGGCTACACCTTC
>TRBV7-2|-|TRBJ1-3|few
CASSLDSPGNTIYF
TGTGCCAGCAGCTTAGACAGCCCTGGAAACACCATATATTTT
>TRBV7-9|-|TRBJ1-1|-
CASSLAKGAAWGAFF
TGTGCCAGCAGCTTAGCGAAAGGGGCGGCGTGGGGAGCTTTCTTT
>TRBV28|-|TRBJ1-2|-
CASSKQGNLHLGYTF
TGTGCCAGCAGTAAACAGGGCAACCTTCATCTTGGCTACACCTTC
>TRBV19|-|TRBJ2-7|few
CASSISTVPYEQYF
TGTGCCAGTAGTATTTCGACAGTACCCTACGAGCAGTACTTC
>TRBV27|-|TRBJ1-2|-
CASSLRGAVNYGYTF
TGTGCCAGCAGTTTACGGGGGGCAGTCAACTATGGCTACACCTTC
>TRBV5-6|-|TRBJ2-7|-
CASSIGTLYEQYF
TGTGCCAGCAGCATCGGGACACTCTACGAGCAGTACTTC
>TRBV7-8|TRBD2|TRBJ2-1|-
CASSSRGGILNEQFF
TGTGCCAGCAGCTCCCGGGGGGGCATTCTCAATGAGCAGTTCTTC
>TRBV28|TRBD1|TRBJ2-7|few
CASSPGTGPAPPSYEQYF
TGTGCCAGCAGCCCAGGGACAGGGCCCGCTCCGCCTAGCTACGAGCAGTACTTC
>TRBV18|TRBD2|TRBJ2-5|-
CASSALAGVETQYF
TGTGCCAGCTCAGCACTAGCGGGGGTGGAGACCCAGTACTTC
>TRBV28|-|TRBJ1-4|-
CASSLLGGVGTKLFF
TGTGCCAGCAGTTTATTGGGGGGGGTCGGTACAAAACTGTTTTTT
>TRBV27|-|TRBJ1-5|-
CASSLSGHQPQHF
TGTGCCAGCAGTTTATCCGGTCATCAGCCCCAGCATTTT
>TRBV2|TRBD1|TRBJ1-5|-
CASSGQGGNQPQHF
TGTGCCAGCAGTGGACAGGGTGGCAATCAGCCCCAGCATTTT
>TRBV11-2|TRBD1|TRBJ1-4|-
CASSSRQGGNEKLFF
TGTGCCAGCAGCTCCCGACAGGGTGGTAATGAAAAACTGTTTTTT
>TRBV19|TRBD1|TRBJ1-2|-
CASTLYRGDYGYTF
TGTGCCAGTACCCTTTACAGGGGGGACTATGGCTACACCTTC
>TRBV18|TRBD1|TRBJ1-5|-
CASSPERQGFDQPQHF
TGTGCCAGCTCACCAGAGCGACAGGGGTTCGATCAGCCCCAGCATTTT
>TRBV7-8|TRBD1|TRBJ2-6|-
CASSPQGSGANVLTF
TGTGCCAGCAGCCCACAGGGGTCTGGGGCCAACGTCCTGACTTTC
>TRBV5-1|-|TRBJ1-1|-
CASSLAAGSMNTEAFF
TGCGCCAGCAGCTTGGCGGCAGGGTCCATGAACACTGAAGCTTTCTTT
>TRBV2|-|TRBJ1-5|-
CASSVEGHQPQHF
TGTGCCAGCAGTGTAGAGGGCCATCAGCCCCAGCATTTT
>TRBV5-5|TRBD1|TRBJ2-2|once
CASSHGQGWDTGELFF
TGTGCCAGCAGCCACGGACAGGGTTGGGACACCGGGGAGCTGTTTTTT
>TRBV5-1|TRBD2|TRBJ2-7|-
CASRSGLATFTTPYEQYF
TGCGCCAGCAGGTCCGGACTAGCGACTTTTACAACGCCCTACGAGCAGTACTTC
>TRBV13|-|TRBJ2-5|-
CASSHPGQRETQYF
TGTGCCAGCAGCCACCCAGGACAGCGAGAGACCCAGTACTTC
>TRBV11-3|TRBD1|TRBJ2-2|-
CASSPGQGNLNTGELFF
TGTGCCAGCAGCCCGGGACAGGGGAACTTAAACACCGGGGAGCTGTTTTTT
>TRBV2|-|TRBJ2-3|-
CASSLGSGKDTQYF
TGTGCCAGCAGTCTCGGATCCGGGAAAGATACGCAGTATTTT
>TRBV18|TRBD2|TRBJ2-2|-
CASSRLAGDTGELFF
TGTGCCAGCTCGAGACTAGCGGGAGATACCGGGGAGCTGTTTTTT